This TCR beta chain was recorded in a study of shared clonotypes between healthy human individuals. V dropped 0 bases and J dropped 4; count of bases not matched to a gene: 4. This CDR3 is built from 16 residues. Germline V gives CDR1 SGHNT, CDR2 YENEEA. Profiled with immunoSEQ multiplex PCR; TCRdb holds only in-frame clones, not every one. This table holds 1 million to 1.2 million clones, 77% found once. This clone was seen only once. The rearrangement uses TRBV11-3 and TRBJ2-3; TRBD2 matches 10 bases. This receptor was obtained from a man between 18 and 35 years old in good health. Some clones in this sample may be carry-over from other donors' samples. Sample: memory CD4+ T cells from PBMCs. Documented subset: CD45RA-negative fraction. CDR3 DNA sequence: TGTGCCAGCAGCTTAGATGGGCTAGCGGGGGCAGATACGCAGTATTTT. It is translated as CASSLDGLAGADTQYF.